Following are 9 T cell receptor beta chains from one sample sequenced in a study of patients and donors after allogeneic stem cell transplantation. TCRdb recomputed calls from the RT-PCR reads with MiXCR, one row per CDR3 protein. Of about 230,000 distinct CDR3 sequences in the sample, around 14% were seen once. The sequenced material came from blood, either unsorted or a sorted T cell fraction (not recorded which). Receptor source: a human donor who was either an allogeneic HSCT recipient or a stem cell or donor lymphocyte infusion donor (not recorded which). It is not recorded whose cells these are; they may come from a transplant donor.

The chain joins TRBV7-6 to TRBJ2-7; 13 nucleotides align to TRBD2. CDR1 is SGHVS, CDR2 FNYEAQ, per germline. This CDR3 is 15 amino acids long. The V gene end was trimmed by 5 bases and the J gene end by 5 bases; junction bases not matched to a gene: 6. CDR3 region: CASSRGTSGMNEQYF. The CDR3, as DNA: TGTGCCAGCAGCAGAGGGACTAGCGGGATGAACGAGCAGTACTTC. Based on the CDR3 plus reference TRBV7-6 and TRBJ2-7, the full variable domain is GAGVSQSPRYKVTKRGQDVALRCDPISGHVSLYWYRQALGQGPEFLTYFNYEAQQDKSGLPNDRFSAERPEGSISTLTIQRTEQRDSAMYRCASSRGTSGMNEQYFGPGTRLTVT.

This clonotype came up many times. The chain couples TRBV5-1 to TRBJ2-7; 8 bases map to TRBD1. J lost 5 bases, V lost 5 bases, and 12 bases had no gene match. Germline V lookup: CDR1 SGHRS, CDR2 YFSETQ. CDR3 length: 15 residues. CDR3 nucleotides: TGCGCCAGCAGAAACGGACAGGGAAGGATTGACGAGCAGTACTTC. This codes for CASRNGQGRIDEQYF.

This clonotype was recorded only once. This chain joins TRBV20-1 and TRBJ1-5, with a weak D call TRBD1 (5 bases). Trimming cost V 0 bases and J 0 bases, with 9 bases left between them. Germline values: CDR1 DFQATT, CDR2 SNEGSKA (reference sequence). The CDR3 extends over 15 amino acids. CDR3 bases: TGCAGTGCTAGAGATCTTAGGGGTAGCAATCAGCCCCAGCATTTT. It translates to CSARDLRGSNQPQHF.

This clonotype occurred many times. The genes are TRBV29-1 and TRBJ1-4; maybe TRBD1 (6 bases). With 6 bases removed from V and 5 bases from J, the gap between germline ends came to 25 bases. Germline V gene data show CDR1 as SQVTM and CDR2 as ANQGSEA. The CDR3 is 17 amino acids. CDR3 bases: TGCAGCGTGATCCAGCAAGCTCGGGGGCCCGGGAATGAAAAACTGTTTTTT. It specifies CSVIQQARGPGNEKLFF.

This clonotype was detected a few times. The V gene is TRBV7-2, the J gene TRBJ2-4; a weak D match, TRBD1 (5 bases). Germline-derived CDR1 and CDR2 are SGHTA and FQGNSA. The CDR3 runs to 15 residues. V lost 5 bases, J lost 6 bases, and 17 bases lay in between. The CDR3 protein is CASSPGSGALNIQYF. In DNA, the CDR3 is TGTGCCAGCAGCCCTGGCAGTGGGGCGCTAAACATTCAGTACTTC.

This clonotype has a handful of counts. The V and J genes are TRBV5-1 and TRBJ2-1; 9 positions match TRBD2. This CDR3 has 16 residues. CDR1 is SGHRS, CDR2 YFSETQ, per germline. V gave up 4 bases and J gave up 6 bases; unmatched junction bases: 11. The CDR3 coding sequence is TGCGCCAGCAGCACTGCCGGGACTAGCTCGGGCAATGAGCAGTTCTTC. This sequence encodes CASSTAGTSSGNEQFF.

In this sample, this clonotype turned up many times. The rearrangement uses TRBV4-2 and TRBJ1-5; a possible D gene is TRBD1 (5 bases). This CDR3 region has 15 residues. Trimming took 0 bases from V and 3 from J, leaving 9 bases between them. Germline CDR1 is LGHNA and CDR2 is YNFKEQ. CDR3 coding DNA: TGTGCCAGCAGCCAAGAAGGGGAGTACAATCAGCCCCAGCATTTT. It translates to CASSQEGEYNQPQHF.

This clonotype was counted at least ten times. This chain links TRBV5-1 with TRBJ2-5, with 7 bases identical to TRBD1. With V trimmed by 7 bases and J by 1 base, 4 bases remained unmatched. Looked up from germline, CDR1 is SGHRS and CDR2 is YFSETQ. The CDR3 consists of 13 residues. CDR3 in amino acids: CASGTEIQETQYF. CDR3 coding DNA: TGCGCCAGCGGGACAGAGATCCAAGAGACCCAGTACTTC.

Ten or more counts support this clonotype. The gene calls are TRBV9 and TRBJ2-2; possibly TRBD1 for D (6 bases). Deletions cut 2 bases from V and 4 bases from J, with 9 bases between. The CDR3 runs 14 residues. Germline CDR1 reads SGDLS; CDR2 reads YYNGEE. CDR3 sequence reads: CASSVTGRTGELFF. The CDR3 nucleotides are TGTGCCAGCAGCGTGACAGGACGCACCGGGGAGCTGTTTTTT.